This T cell receptor beta chain was sequenced for a study of cytomegalovirus exposure and HLA in healthy donors. The study, taken as a whole, reports: Researchers reported that a few CMV-associated chains were confirmed in vitro as CMV antigen-specific.

Separate from the approximately 670-subject first cohort, the 120-subject validation cohort was the one that the donors belonged to. The protocol was immunoSEQ multiplex PCR, while the TCRdb copy is restricted to in-frame clones and leaves out a portion. The sample includes 150,000 to 200,000 clones, about 96% of them seen just once. CDR3 size: 15 residues. J gave up 1 base and V 3 bases, and 5 bases lay outside the gene matches. CDR1 MNHNS and CDR2 SASEGT come from the germline V gene. This clone appeared once. Its antigen remains unknown. The TCR was taken from a woman younger than 35 in good health and CMV-seronegative. The sequenced material came from PBMCs. The rearrangement joins TRBV6-1 to TRBJ2-7; 8 nucleotides line up with TRBD1. The CDR3 DNA sequence: TGTGCCAGCAGTGAGCGGGACAGGAGTTCCTACGAGCAGTACTTC. Protein product: CASSERDRSSYEQYF.